Reported below is one TCR beta chain. The sample originates from a study of blood T cell repertoires in COVID-19. Symptom resolution, clearance, or two negative PCRs marked donors in Cohort 3 as recovered. V lost 0 bases and J lost 3; bases outside the gene matches: 4. Germline CDR1 is SGHNT and CDR2 is YYREEE (reference sequence). CDR3 size: 16 residues. Data came from immunoSEQ multiplex PCR; TCRdb stores just in-frame clones and leaves some out. The data contain about 240,000 clones, around 88% of them seen just once; the ten biggest clones take up 3.5% to 4.5%. Input material: PBMCs or T cells enriched from blood (not recorded which). V gene TRBV5-4 combines with J gene TRBJ2-1, with TRBD2 matching 9 bases. The sequence was obtained from a woman in her 30s who had recovered from COVID-19. CDR3 protein: CASSLASGASYNEQFF. For the CDR3, the DNA is TGTGCCAGCAGCTTGGCTAGCGGGGCCAGCTACAATGAGCAGTTCTTC.